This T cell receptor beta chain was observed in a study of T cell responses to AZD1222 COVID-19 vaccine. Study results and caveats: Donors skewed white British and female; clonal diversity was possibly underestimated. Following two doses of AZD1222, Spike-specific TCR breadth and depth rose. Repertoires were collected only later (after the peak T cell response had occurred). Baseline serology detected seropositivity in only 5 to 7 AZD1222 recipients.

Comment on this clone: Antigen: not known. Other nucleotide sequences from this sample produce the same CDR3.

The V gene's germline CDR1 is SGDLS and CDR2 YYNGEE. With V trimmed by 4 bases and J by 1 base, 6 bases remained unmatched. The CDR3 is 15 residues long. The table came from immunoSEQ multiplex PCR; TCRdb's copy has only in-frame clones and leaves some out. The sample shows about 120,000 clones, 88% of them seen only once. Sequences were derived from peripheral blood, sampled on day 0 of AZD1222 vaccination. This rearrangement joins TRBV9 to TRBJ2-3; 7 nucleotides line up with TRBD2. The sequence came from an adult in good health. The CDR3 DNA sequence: TGTGCCAGCAGCCCCCGCAGCGGGGGCACAGATACGCAGTATTTT. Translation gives CASSPRSGGTDTQYF.